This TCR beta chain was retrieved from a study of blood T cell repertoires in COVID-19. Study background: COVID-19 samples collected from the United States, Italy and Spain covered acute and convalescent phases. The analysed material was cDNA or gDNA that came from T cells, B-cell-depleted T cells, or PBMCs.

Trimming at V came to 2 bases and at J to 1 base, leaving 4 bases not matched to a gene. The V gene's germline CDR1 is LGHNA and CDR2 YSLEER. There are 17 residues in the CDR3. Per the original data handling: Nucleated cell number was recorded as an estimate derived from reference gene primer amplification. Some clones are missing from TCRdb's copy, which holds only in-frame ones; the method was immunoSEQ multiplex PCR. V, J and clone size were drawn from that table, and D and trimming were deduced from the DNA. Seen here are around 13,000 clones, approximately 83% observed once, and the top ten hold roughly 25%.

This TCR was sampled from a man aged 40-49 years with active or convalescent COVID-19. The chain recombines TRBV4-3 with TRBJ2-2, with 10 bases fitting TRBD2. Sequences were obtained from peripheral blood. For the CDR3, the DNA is TGCGCCAGCAGCCAACTTAGGACTAGCGGGAACACCGGGGAGCTGTTTTTT. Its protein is CASSQLRTSGNTGELFF.